The 2 T cell receptor beta chains below all came from one sample that was sequenced in a study of blood T cell repertoires in COVID-19. The repertoire was sequenced with immunoSEQ multiplex PCR; TCRdb's copy has only in-frame clones and lacks some. The sample includes fewer than 120,000 clones, roughly four fifths of them seen just once. Sequences were obtained from peripheral blood. The source of these receptors is a woman in her sixties with acute or convalescent COVID-19.

V and J are TRBV12-3 or TRBV12-4 and TRBJ1-5; D is unclear. The CDR3 is 11 amino acids. Trimming cost V 1 base and J 9 bases, with 4 bases left between them. The CDR3 DNA is TGTGCCAGCAGTTTAGGAGGGCCCCAGCATTTT. This codes for CASSLGGPQHF.

V usage is TRBV28 and J usage is TRBJ1-2; 7 bases line up with TRBD1. This CDR3 has 16 amino acids. J was trimmed by 2 bases and V by 1 base; bases with no gene match: 7. From germline, CDR1 is MDHEN and CDR2 SYDVKM. Here the CDR3 DNA reads TGTGCCAGCAGTTTATTAGGGACAGAAGAAAACTATGGCTACACCTTC. Its protein is CASSLLGTEENYGYTF.